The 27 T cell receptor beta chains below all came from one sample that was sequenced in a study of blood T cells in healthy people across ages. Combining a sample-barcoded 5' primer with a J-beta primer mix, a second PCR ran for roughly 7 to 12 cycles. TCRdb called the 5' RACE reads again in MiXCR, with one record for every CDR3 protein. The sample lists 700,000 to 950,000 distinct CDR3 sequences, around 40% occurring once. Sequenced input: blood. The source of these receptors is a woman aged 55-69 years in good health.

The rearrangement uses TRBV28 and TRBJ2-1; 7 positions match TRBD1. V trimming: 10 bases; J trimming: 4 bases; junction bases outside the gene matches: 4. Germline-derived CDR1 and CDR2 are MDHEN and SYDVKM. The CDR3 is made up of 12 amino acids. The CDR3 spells CATRGQYNEQFF. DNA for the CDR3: TGTGCCACCCGGGGACAGTACAATGAGCAGTTCTTC. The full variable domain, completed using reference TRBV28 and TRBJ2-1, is DVKVTQSSRYLVKRTGEKVFLECVQDMDHENMFWYRQDPGLGLRLIYFSYDVKMKEKGDIPEGYSVSREKKERFSLILESASTNQTSMYLCATRGQYNEQFFGPGTRLTVL.

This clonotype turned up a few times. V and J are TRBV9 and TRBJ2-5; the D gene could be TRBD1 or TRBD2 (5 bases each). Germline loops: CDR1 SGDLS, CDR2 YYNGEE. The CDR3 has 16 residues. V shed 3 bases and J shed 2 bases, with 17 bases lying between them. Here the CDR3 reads CASSGDVSRGQETQYF. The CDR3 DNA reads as TGTGCCAGCAGCGGGGACGTGAGTAGGGGACAAGAGACCCAGTACTTC. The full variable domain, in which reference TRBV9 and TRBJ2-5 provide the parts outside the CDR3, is DSGVTQTPKHLITATGQRVTLRCSPRSGDLSVYWYQQSLDQGLQFLIQYYNGEERAKGNILERFSAQQFPDLHSELNLSSLELGDSALYFCASSGDVSRGQETQYFGPGTRLLVL.

The CDR3 sequence is CASSLETTGTYGYTF. The CDR3 DNA follows: TGTGCCAGCAGCTTGGAAACGACAGGGACCTATGGCTACACCTTC. The rearrangement joins TRBV5-6 to TRBJ1-2; 7 bases map to TRBD1. Germline V CDR1 and CDR2: SGHDT, YYEEEE. Trimming took 0 bases from V and 4 from J; bases not matched to a gene: 6. This CDR3 has 15 amino acids.

CDR3 protein: CASSLLRTYEQYF. For the CDR3, the DNA is TGTGCCAGCAGTCTGCTGAGAACCTACGAGCAGTACTTC. The V call is TRBV12-3 or TRBV12-4, the J call TRBJ2-7; D is uncertain. The CDR3 contains 13 residues. The ends were cut back, 5 bases at V and 2 bases at J, with 10 bases in the middle.

The CDR3 nucleotides read TGTGCCAGCAGTTCCCCCGGGGAGGGCGCCTACGAGCAGTACTTC. Its protein product is CASSSPGEGAYEQYF. This chain connects TRBV28 to TRBJ2-7, with 7 bases aligning to TRBD2. The germline V gene encodes CDR1 MDHEN and CDR2 SYDVKM. The V and J ends lost 4 bases and 2 bases, in that order; junction bases with no gene match: 8. CDR3 length equals 15 residues.

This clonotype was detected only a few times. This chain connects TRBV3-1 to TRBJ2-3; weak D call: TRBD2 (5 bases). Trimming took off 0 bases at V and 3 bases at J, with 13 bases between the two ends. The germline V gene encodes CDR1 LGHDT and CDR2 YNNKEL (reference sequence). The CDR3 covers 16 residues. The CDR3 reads CASSQERGIVTDTQYF. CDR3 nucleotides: TGTGCCAGCAGCCAAGAACGGGGTATAGTAACAGATACGCAGTATTTT.

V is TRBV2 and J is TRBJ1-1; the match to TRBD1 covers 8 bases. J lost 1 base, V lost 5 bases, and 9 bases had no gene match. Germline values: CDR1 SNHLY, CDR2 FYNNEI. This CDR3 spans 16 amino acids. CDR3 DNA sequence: TGTGCCAGCAGTACCAGTCCCGGGACAGGGAACACTGAAGCTTTCTTT. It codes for CASSTSPGTGNTEAFF.

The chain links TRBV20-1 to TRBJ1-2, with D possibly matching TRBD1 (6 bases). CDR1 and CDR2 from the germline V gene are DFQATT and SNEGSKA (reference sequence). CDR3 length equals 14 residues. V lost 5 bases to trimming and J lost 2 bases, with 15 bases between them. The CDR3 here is CSARTRGQNYGYTF. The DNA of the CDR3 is TGCAGTGCTCGGACCAGGGGACAAAACTATGGCTACACCTTC.

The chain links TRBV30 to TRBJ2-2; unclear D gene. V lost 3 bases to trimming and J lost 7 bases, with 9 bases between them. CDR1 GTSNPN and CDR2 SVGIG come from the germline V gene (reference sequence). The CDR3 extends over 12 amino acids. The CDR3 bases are TGTGCCTGGAGACAGAGCAGCGGGGAGCTGTTTTTT. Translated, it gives CAWRQSSGELFF.

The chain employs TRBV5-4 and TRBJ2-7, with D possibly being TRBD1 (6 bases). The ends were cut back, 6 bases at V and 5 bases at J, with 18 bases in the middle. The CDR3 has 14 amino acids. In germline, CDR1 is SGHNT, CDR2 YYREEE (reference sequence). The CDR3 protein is CASNSGHPSDEQYF. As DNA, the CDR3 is TGTGCCAGCAACTCGGGACATCCCAGCGACGAGCAGTACTTC.

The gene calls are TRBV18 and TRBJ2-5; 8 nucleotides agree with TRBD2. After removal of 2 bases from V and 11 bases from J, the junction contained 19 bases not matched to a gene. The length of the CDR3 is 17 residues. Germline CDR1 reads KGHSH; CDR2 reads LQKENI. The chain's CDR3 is CASSPNLAATPAGEQYF. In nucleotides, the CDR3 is TGTGCCAGCTCACCAAATTTAGCGGCCACTCCAGCGGGGGAGCAGTACTTC.

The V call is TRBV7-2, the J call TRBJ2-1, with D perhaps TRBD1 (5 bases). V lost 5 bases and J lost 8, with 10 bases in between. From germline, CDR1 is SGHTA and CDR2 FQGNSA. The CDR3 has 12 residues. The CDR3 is CASSPQVYEQFF. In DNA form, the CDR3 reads TGTGCCAGCAGCCCACAGGTCTATGAGCAGTTCTTC.

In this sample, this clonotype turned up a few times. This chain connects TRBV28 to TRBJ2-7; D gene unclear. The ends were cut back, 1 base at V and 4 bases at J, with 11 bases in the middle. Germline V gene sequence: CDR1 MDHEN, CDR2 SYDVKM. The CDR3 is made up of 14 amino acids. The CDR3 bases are TGTGCCAGCAGTTTATCCTGGGCTAAGTACGAGCAGTACTTC. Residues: CASSLSWAKYEQYF.

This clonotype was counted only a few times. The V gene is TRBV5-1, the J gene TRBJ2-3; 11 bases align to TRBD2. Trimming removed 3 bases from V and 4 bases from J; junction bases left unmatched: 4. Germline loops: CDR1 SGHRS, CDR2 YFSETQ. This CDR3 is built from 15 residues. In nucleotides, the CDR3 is TGCGCCAGCAGCTCACTTAGCGGGGGGGCAGATACGCAGTATTTT. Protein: CASSSLSGGADTQYF.

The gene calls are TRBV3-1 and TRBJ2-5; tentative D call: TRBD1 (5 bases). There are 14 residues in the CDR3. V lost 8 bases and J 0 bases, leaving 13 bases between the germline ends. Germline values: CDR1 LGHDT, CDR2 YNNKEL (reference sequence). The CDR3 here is CASGIHRNQETQYF. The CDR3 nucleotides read TGTGCCAGCGGCATTCACAGGAACCAAGAGACCCAGTACTTC.

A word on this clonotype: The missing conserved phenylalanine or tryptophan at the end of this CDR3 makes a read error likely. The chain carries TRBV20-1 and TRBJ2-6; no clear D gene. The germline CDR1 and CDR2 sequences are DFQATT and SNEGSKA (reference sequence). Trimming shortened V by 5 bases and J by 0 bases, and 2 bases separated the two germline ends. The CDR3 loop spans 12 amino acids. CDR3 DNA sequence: TGCAGTGCTGACTCTGGGGCCAACGTCCTGACTGTC. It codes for CSADSGANVLTV.

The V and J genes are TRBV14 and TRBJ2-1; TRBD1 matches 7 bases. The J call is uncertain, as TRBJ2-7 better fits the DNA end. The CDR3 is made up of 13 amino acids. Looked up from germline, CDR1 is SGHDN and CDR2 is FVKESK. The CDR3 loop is CASSRDSYNEQYF. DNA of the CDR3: TGTGCCAGCAGCCGGGACAGTTACAATGAGCAGTACTTC.

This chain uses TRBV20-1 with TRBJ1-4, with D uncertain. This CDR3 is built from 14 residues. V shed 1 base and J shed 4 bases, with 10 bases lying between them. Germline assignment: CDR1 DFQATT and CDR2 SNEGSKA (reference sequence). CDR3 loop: CSARGEDLNEKLFF. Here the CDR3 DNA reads TGCAGTGCTAGAGGGGAAGACCTTAATGAAAAACTGTTTTTT.

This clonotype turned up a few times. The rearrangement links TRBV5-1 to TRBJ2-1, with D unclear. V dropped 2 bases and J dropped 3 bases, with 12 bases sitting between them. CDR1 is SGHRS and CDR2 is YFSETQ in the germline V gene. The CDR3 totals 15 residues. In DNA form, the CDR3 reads TGCGCCAGCAGCTTATTGGATTCCCTCTACAATGAGCAGTTCTTC. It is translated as CASSLLDSLYNEQFF.

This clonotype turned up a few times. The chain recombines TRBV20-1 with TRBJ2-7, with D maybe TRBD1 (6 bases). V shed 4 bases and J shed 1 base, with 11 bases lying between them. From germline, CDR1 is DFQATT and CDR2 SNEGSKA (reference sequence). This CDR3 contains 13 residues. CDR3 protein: CSANWDKSYEQYF. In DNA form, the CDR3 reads TGCAGTGCTAATTGGGACAAGTCCTACGAGCAGTACTTC.

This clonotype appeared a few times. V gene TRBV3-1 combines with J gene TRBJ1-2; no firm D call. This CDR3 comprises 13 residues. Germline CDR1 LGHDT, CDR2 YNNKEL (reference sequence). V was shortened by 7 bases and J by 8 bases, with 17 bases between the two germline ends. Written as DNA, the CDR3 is TGTGCCAGCAATCGACGGGGAGAAGAGGGCTACACCTTC. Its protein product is CASNRRGEEGYTF.

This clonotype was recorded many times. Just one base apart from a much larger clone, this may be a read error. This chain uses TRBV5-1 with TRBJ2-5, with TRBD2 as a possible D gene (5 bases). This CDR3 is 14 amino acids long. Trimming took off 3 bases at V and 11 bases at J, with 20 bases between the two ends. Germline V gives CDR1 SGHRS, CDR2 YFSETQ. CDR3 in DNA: TGCGCCAGCAGCTCCTGGAGCGGATACAATGAGCAGTACTTC. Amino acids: CASSSWSGYNEQYF.

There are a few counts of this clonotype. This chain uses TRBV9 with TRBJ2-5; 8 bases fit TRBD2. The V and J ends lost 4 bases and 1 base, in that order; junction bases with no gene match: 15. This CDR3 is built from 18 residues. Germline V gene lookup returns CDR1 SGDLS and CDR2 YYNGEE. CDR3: CASSPNGGSGAIQETQYF. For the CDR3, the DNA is TGTGCCAGCAGCCCTAACGGGGGTAGCGGGGCCATCCAAGAGACCCAGTACTTC.

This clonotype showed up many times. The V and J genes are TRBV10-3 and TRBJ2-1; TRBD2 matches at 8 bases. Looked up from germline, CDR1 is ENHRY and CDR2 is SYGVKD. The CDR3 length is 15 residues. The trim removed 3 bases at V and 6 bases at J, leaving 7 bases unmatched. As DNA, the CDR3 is TGTGCCATCAGTGACCCGGGACTAGGTGTCAATGAGCAGTTCTTC. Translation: CAISDPGLGVNEQFF.

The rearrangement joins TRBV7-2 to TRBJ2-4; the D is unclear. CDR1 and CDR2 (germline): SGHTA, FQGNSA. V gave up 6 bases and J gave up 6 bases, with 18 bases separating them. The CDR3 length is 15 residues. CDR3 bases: TGTGCCAGCAGTGTGGGTGTTGAGGAAAGAAACATTCAGTACTTC. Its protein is CASSVGVEERNIQYF.

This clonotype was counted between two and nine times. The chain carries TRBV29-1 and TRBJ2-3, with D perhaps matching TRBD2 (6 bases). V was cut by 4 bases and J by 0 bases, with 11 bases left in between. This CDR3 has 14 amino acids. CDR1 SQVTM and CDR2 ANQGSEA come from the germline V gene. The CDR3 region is CSVGSGTSTDTQYF. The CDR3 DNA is TGCAGCGTTGGTAGCGGCACTAGCACAGATACGCAGTATTTT.

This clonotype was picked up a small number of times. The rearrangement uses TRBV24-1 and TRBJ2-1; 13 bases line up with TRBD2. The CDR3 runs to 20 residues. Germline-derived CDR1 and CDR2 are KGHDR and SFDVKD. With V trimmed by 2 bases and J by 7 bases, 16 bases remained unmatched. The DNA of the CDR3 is TGTGCCACCAGTGATTCCCAGGGACTAGCGGGATCTGGTTTTATTAATGAGCAGTTCTTC. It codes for CATSDSQGLAGSGFINEQFF.